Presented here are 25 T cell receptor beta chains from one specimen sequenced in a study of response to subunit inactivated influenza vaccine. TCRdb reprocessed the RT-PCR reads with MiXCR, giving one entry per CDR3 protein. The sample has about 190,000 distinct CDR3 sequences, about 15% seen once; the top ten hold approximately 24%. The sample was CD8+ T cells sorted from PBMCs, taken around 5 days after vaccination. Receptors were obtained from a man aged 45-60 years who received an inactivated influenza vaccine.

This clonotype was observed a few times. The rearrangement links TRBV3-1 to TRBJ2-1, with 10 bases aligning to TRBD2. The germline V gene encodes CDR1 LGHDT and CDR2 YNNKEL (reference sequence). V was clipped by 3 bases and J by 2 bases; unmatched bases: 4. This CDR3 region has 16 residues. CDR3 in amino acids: CASSQELAGTYNEQFF. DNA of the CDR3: TGTGCCAGCAGCCAGGAACTAGCGGGGACCTACAATGAGCAGTTCTTC.

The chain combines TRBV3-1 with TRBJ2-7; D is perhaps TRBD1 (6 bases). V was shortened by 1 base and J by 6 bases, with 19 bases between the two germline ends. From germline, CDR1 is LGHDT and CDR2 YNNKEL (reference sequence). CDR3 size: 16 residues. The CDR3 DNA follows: TGTGCCAGCAGCCAAGTTACGAGGGGGACCTCGGGCGAGCAGTACTTC. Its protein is CASSQVTRGTSGEQYF.

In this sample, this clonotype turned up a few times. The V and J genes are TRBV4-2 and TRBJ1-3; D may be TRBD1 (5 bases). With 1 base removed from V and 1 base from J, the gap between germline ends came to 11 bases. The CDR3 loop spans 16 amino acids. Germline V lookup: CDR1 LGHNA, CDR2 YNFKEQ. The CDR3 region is CASSQVSTASGNTIYF. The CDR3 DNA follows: TGTGCCAGCAGCCAAGTTTCGACAGCATCTGGAAACACCATATATTTT.

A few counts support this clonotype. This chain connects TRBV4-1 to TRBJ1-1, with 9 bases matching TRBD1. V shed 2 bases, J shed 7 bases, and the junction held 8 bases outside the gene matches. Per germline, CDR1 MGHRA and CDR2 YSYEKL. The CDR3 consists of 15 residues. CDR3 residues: CASSQTGTGSGEAFF. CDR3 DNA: TGCGCCAGCAGCCAAACCGGGACAGGGTCCGGTGAAGCTTTCTTT.

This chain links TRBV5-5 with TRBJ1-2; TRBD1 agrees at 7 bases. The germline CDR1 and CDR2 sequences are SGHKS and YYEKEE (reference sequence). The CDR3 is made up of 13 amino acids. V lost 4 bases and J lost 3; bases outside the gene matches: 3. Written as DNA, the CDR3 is TGTGCCAGCAGCGCCGGGACAGACTATGGCTACACCTTC. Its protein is CASSAGTDYGYTF. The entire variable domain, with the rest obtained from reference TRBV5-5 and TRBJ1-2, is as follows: DAGVTQSPTHLIKTRGQQVTLRCSPISGHKSVSWYQQVLGQGPQFIFQYYEKEERGRGNFPDRFSARQFPNYSSELNVNALLLGDSALYLCASSAGTDYGYTFGSGTRLTVV.

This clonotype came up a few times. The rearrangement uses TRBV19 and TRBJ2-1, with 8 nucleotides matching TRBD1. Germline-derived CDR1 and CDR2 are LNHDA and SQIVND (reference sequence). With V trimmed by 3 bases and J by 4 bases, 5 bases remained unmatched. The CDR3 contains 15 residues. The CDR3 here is CASSIQGAWYNEQFF. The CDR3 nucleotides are TGTGCCAGTAGTATCCAGGGGGCTTGGTACAATGAGCAGTTCTTC. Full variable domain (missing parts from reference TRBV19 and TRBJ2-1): DGGITQSPKYLFRKEGQNVTLSCEQNLNHDAMYWYRQDPGQGLRLIYYSQIVNDFQKGDIAEGYSVSREKKESFPLTVTSAQKNPTAFYLCASSIQGAWYNEQFFGPGTRLTVL.

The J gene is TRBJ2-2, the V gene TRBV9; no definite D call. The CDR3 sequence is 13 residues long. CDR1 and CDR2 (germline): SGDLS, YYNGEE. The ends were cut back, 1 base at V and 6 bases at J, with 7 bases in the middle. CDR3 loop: CASSVLIAGELFF. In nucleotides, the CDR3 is TGTGCCAGCAGCGTACTCATTGCCGGGGAGCTGTTTTTT.

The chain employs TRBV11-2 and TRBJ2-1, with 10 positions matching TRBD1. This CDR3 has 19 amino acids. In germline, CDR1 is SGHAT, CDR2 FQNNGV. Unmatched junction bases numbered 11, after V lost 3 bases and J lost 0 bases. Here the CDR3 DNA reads TGTGCCAGCAGCTTCGGGACAGGGGTCTATTCACCCTCCTACAATGAGCAGTTCTTC. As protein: CASSFGTGVYSPSYNEQFF.

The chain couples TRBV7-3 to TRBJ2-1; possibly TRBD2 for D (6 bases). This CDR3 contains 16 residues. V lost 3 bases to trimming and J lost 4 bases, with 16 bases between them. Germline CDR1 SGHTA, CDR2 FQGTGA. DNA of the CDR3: TGTGCCAGCAGCTTGTCGGGAGCCATGGGATACAATGAGCAGTTCTTC. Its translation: CASSLSGAMGYNEQFF. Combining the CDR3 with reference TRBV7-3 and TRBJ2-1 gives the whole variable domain GAGVSQTPSNKVTEKGKYVELRCDPISGHTALYWYRQSLGQGPEFLIYFQGTGAADDSGLPNDRFFAVRPEGSVSTLKIQRTERGDSAVYLCASSLSGAMGYNEQFFGPGTRLTVL.

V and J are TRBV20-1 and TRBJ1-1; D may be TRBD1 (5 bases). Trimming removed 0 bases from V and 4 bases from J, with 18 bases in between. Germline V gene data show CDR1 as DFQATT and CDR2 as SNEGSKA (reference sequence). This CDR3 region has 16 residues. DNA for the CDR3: TGCAGTGCTAGAGATATCAGGGAGGGGATGGGCACTGAAGCTTTCTTT. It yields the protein CSARDIREGMGTEAFF.

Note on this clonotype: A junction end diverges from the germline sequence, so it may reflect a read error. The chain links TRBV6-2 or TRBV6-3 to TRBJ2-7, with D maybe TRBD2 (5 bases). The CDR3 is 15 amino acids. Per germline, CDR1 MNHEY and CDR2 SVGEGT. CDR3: CVSSYSAEAAYEQYF. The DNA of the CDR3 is TGTGTCAGCAGTTACTCTGCGGAGGCCGCCTACGAGCAGTACTTC.

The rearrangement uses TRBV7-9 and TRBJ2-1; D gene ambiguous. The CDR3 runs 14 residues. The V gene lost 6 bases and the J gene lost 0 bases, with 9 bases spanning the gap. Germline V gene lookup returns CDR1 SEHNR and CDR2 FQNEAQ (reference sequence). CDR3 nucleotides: TGTGCCAGCAGGGGCTGGGGCTCCTACAATGAGCAGTTCTTC. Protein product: CASRGWGSYNEQFF.

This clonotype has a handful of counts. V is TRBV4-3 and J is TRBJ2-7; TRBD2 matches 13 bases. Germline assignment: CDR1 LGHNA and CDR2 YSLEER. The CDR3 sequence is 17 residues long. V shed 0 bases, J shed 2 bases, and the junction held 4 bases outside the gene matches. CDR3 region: CASSQDRLAGGAYEQYF. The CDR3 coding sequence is TGCGCCAGCAGCCAAGATCGACTAGCGGGGGGCGCCTACGAGCAGTACTTC.

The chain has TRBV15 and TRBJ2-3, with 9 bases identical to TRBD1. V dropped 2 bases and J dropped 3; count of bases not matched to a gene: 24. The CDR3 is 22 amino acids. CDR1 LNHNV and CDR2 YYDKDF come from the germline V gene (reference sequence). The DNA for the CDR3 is TGTGCCACCAGCAGATCCAAAACCCGGGACAGGGCGTGGATGATTGGGACAGATACGCAGTATTTT. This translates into CATSRSKTRDRAWMIGTDTQYF.

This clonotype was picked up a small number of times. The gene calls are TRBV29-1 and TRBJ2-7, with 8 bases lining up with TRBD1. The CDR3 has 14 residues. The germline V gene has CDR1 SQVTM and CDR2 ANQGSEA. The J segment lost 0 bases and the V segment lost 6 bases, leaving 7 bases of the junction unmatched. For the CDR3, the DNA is TGCAGCGTCCCAAGGACAGGGAGCTCCTACGAGCAGTACTTC. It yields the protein CSVPRTGSSYEQYF.

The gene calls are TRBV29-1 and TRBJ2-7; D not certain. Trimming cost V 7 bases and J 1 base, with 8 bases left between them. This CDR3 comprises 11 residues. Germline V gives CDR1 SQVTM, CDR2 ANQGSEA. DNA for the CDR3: TGCAGCGCCCAACATTCCTACGAGCAGTACTTC. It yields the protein CSAQHSYEQYF.

CDR3 region: CASSQPKQGGETQYF. In DNA, the CDR3 is TGTGCCAGCAGCCAACCGAAACAGGGAGGAGAGACCCAGTACTTC. This chain links TRBV3-1 with TRBJ2-5; tentatively, D is TRBD1 or TRBD2 (6 bases each). The CDR3 spans 15 residues. Per germline, CDR1 LGHDT and CDR2 YNNKEL (reference sequence). Trimming removed 2 bases at V and 4 bases at J, with 14 bases between.

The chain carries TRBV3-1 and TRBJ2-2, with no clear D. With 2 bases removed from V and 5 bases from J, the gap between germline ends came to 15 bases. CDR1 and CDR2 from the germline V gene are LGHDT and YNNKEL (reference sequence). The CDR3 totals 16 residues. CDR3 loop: CASSQISASLTGELFF. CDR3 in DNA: TGTGCCAGCAGCCAAATATCGGCCAGTTTGACCGGGGAGCTGTTTTTT.

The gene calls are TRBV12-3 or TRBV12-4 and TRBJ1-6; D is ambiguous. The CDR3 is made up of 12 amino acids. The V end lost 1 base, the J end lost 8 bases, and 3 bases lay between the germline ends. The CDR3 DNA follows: TGTGCCAGCAGTTTAGTGGATTCACCCCTCCACTTT. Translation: CASSLVDSPLHF.

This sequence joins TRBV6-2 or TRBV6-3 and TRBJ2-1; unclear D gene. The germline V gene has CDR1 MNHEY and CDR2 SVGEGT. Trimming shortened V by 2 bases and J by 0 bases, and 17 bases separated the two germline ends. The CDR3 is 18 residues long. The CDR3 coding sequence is TGTGCCAGCAGTTACAGCCCCCAGGCACCTAGCTCCTACAATGAGCAGTTCTTC. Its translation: CASSYSPQAPSSYNEQFF.

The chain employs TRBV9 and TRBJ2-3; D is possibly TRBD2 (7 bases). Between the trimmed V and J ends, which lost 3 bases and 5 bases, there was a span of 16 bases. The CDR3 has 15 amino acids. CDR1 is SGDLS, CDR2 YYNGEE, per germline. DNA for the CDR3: TGTGCCAGCAGCGACCGGGGGGCTGTGATAGATACGCAGTATTTT. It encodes CASSDRGAVIDTQYF. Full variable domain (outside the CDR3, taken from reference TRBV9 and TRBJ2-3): DSGVTQTPKHLITATGQRVTLRCSPRSGDLSVYWYQQSLDQGLQFLIQYYNGEERAKGNILERFSAQQFPDLHSELNLSSLELGDSALYFCASSDRGAVIDTQYFGPGTRLTVL.

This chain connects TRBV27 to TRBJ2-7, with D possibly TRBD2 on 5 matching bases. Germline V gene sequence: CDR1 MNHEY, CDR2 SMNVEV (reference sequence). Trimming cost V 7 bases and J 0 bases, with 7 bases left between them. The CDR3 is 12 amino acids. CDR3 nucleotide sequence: TGTGCCAGCATAGGGAGCTCCTACGAGCAGTACTTC. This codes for CASIGSSYEQYF.

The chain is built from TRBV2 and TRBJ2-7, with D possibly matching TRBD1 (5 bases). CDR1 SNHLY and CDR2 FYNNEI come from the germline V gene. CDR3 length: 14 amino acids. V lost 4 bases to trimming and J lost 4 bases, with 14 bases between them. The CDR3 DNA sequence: TGTGCCAGCAGTGCAGACAGCATCCAATACGAGCAGTACTTC. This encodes CASSADSIQYEQYF.

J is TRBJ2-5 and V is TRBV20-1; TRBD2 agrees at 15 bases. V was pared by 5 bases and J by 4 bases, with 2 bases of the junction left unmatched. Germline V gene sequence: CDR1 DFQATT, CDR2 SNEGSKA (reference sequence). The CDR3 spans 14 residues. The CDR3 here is CSAGTSGGIETQYF. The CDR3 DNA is TGCAGTGCTGGGACTAGCGGGGGGATAGAGACCCAGTACTTC.

CDR3 sequence (DNA): TGTGCCAGCAACCCCGGTGGGGGGCCGTCGGACGAGCAGTACTTC. Translation gives CASNPGGGPSDEQYF. The chain uses TRBV11-2 and TRBJ2-7; D is perhaps TRBD1 or TRBD2 (6 bases each). This CDR3 has 15 amino acids. Germline-derived CDR1 and CDR2 are SGHAT and FQNNGV. V lost 7 bases, J lost 5 bases, and 21 bases lay in between.